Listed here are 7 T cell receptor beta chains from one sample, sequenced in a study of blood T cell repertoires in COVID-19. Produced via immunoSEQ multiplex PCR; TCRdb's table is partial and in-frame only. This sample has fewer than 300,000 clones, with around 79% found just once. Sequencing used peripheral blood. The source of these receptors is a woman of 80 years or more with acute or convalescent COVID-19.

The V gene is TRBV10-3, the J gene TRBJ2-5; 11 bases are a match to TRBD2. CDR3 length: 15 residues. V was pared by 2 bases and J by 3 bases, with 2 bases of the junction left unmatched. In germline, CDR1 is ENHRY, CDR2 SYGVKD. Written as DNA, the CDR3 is TGTGCCATCAGTGAGGCTAGCGGGAGGAAAGAGACCCAGTACTTC. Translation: CAISEASGRKETQYF.

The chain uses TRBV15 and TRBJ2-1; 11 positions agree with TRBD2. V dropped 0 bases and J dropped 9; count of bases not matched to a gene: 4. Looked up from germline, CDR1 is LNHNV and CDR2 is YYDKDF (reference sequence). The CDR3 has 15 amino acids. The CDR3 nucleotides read TGTGCCACCAGCAGAGATGATCTAGCGGGGGGTGAGCAGTTCTTC. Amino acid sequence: CATSRDDLAGGEQFF.

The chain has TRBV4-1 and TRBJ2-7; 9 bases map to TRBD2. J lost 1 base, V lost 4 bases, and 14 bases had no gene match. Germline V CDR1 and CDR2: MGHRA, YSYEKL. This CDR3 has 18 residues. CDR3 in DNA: TGCGCCAGCAGCCGAGTCTCTAGCGGGGCAGGGGGATCCTACGAGCAGTACTTC. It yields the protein CASSRVSSGAGGSYEQYF.

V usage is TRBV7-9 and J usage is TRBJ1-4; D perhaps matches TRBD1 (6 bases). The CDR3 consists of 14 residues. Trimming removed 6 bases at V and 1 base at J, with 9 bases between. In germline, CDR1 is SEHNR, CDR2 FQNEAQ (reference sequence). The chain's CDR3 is CASSIQGTNEKLFF. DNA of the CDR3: TGTGCCAGCAGTATACAGGGAACTAATGAAAAACTGTTTTTT.

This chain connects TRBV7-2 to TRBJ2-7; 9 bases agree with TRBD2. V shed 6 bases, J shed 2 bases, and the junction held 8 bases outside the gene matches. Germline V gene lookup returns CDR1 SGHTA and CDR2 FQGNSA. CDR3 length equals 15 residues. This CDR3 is CASSAQAGGPYEQYF. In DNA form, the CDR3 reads TGTGCCAGCAGTGCTCAAGCGGGAGGCCCCTACGAGCAGTACTTC.

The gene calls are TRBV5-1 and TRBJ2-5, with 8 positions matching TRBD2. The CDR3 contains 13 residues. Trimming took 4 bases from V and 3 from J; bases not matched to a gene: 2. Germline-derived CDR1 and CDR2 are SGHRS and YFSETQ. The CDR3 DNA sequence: TGCGCCAGCAGCCCCGGGGGGGAAGAGACCCAGTACTTC. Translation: CASSPGGEETQYF.

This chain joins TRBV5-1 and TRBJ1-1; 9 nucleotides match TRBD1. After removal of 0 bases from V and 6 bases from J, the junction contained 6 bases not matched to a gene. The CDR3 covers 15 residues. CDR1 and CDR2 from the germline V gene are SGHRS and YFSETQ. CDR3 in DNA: TGCGCCAGCAGCTTGGCCTGGACAGGGGTGGCTGAAGCTTTCTTT. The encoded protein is CASSLAWTGVAEAFF. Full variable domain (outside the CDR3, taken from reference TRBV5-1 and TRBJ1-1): KAGVTQTPRYLIKTRGQQVTLSCSPISGHRSVSWYQQTPGQGLQFLFEYFSETQRNKGNFPGRFSGRQFSNSRSEMNVSTLELGDSALYLCASSLAWTGVAEAFFGQGTRLTVV.